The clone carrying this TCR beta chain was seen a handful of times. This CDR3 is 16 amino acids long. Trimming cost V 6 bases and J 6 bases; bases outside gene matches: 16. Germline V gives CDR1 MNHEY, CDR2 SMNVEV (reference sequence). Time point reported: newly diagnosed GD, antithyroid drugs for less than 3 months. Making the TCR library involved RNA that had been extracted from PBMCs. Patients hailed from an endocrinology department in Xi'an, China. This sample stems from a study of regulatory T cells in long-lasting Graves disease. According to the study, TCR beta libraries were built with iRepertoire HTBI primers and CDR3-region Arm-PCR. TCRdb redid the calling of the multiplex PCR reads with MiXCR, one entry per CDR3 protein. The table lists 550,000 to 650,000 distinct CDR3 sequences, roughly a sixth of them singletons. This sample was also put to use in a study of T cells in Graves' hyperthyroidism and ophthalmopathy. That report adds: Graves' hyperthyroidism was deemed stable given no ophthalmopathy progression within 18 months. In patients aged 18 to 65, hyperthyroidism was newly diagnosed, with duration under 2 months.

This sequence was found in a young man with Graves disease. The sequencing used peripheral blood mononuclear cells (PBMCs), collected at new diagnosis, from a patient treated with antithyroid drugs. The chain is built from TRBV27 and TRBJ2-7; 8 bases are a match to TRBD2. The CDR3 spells CASRAGTSEGPVEQYF. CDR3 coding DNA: TGTGCCAGCAGAGCCGGGACTAGTGAGGGCCCCGTCGAGCAGTACTTC.